The 4 T cell receptor beta chains given below trace back to one sample, sequenced in a study of T cell repertoires in cytomegalovirus infection. Their antigens remain unidentified. Each CDR3 protein is one row after TCRdb ran MiXCR on the reads. Here the sample spans approximately 470,000 distinct CDR3 sequences, under 45% being singletons. The sequences come from cultured PBMCs, collected from culture after CMV antigen stimulation. These receptors were obtained from a human donor in good health (CMV status not recorded). Some clones in this sample may be carry-over from other donors' samples.

This clonotype was seen repeatedly, ten times or more. The rearrangement links TRBV7-2 to TRBJ2-7; weak D call: TRBD1 (6 bases). CDR3 length: 14 residues. Germline V gene lookup returns CDR1 SGHTA and CDR2 FQGNSA. V was trimmed by 5 bases and J by 7 bases, leaving 18 bases between them. The CDR3 sequence: CASSAVGAGSEQYF. The DNA for the CDR3 is TGTGCCAGCAGCGCCGTGGGGGCAGGGAGTGAGCAGTACTTC.

This clonotype was detected only a few times. The V call is TRBV5-4, the J call TRBJ2-5; 8 bases map to TRBD2. V trimming: 5 bases; J trimming: 4 bases; junction bases outside the gene matches: 7. The germline V gene encodes CDR1 SGHNT and CDR2 YYREEE (reference sequence). The CDR3 totals 14 residues. CDR3 sequence reads: CASSFSGVRETQYF. CDR3 coding DNA: TGTGCCAGCAGTTTTAGCGGGGTTCGAGAGACCCAGTACTTC.

The V call is TRBV20-1, the J call TRBJ1-6; weak D call: TRBD1 (6 bases). V lost 5 bases to trimming and J lost 0 bases, with 14 bases between them. Germline CDR1 is DFQATT and CDR2 is SNEGSKA (reference sequence). CDR3 length: 16 amino acids. The CDR3 sequence is CSAWGTGSSYNSPLHF. The CDR3 nucleotides are TGCAGTGCTTGGGGTACAGGGAGCTCCTATAATTCACCCCTCCACTTT.

The chain couples TRBV19 to TRBJ2-7; D is unclear. Germline lookup yields CDR1 LNHDA and CDR2 SQIVND (reference sequence). The CDR3 covers 14 residues. With 2 bases removed from V and 0 bases from J, the gap between germline ends came to 8 bases. CDR3 nucleotide sequence: TGTGCCAGTAGTATAAGTGCGGACTCCTACGAGCAGTACTTC. Translating it yields CASSISADSYEQYF.